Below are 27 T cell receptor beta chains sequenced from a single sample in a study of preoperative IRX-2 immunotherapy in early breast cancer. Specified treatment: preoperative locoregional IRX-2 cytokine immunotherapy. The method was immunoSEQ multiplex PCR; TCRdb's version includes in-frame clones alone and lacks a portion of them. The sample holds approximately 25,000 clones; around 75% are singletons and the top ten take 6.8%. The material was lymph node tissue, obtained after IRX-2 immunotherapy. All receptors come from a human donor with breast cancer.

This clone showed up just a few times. CDR3 sequence (DNA): TGTGCCAGCAGCCCCCTAGCCGGGAACTACAATGAGCAGTTCTTC. Its translation: CASSPLAGNYNEQFF. This chain links TRBV11-3 with TRBJ2-1, with D possibly being TRBD2 (5 bases). The V end lost 5 bases, the J end lost 3 bases, and 14 bases lay between the germline ends. This CDR3 comprises 15 residues. From germline, CDR1 is SGHNT and CDR2 YENEEA.

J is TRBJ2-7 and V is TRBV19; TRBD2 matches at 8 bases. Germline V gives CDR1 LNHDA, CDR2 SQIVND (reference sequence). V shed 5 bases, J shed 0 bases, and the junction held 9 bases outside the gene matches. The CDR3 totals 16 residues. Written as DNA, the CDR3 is TGTGCCAGTAGTGGCCAAACGGGGGGGCTCTCCTACGAGCAGTACTTC. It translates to CASSGQTGGLSYEQYF. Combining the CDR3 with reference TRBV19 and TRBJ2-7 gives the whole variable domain DGGITQSPKYLFRKEGQNVTLSCEQNLNHDAMYWYRQDPGQGLRLIYYSQIVNDFQKGDIAEGYSVSREKKESFPLTVTSAQKNPTAFYLCASSGQTGGLSYEQYFGPGTRLTVT.

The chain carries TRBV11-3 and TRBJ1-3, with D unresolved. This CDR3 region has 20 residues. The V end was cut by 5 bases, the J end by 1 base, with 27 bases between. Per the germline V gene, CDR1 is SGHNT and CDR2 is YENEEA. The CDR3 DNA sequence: TGTGCCAGCAGCCATATGGGCACAGTTTTAACGGTCCGATCTGGAAACACCATATATTTT. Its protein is CASSHMGTVLTVRSGNTIYF.

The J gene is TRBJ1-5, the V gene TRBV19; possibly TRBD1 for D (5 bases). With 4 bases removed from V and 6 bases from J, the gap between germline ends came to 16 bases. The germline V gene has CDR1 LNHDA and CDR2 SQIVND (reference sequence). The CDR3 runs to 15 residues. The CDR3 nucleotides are TGTGCCAGTAGTAAAGGGGTGCCGTCCGGTCAGCCCCAGCATTTT. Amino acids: CASSKGVPSGQPQHF.

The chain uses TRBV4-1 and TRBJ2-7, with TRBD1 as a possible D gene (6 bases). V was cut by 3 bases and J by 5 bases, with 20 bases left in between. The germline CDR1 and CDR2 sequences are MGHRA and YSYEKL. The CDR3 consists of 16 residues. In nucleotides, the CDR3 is TGCGCCAGCAGCCAGGTAACAGGGCCCGACCTTAACGAGCAGTACTTC. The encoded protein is CASSQVTGPDLNEQYF.

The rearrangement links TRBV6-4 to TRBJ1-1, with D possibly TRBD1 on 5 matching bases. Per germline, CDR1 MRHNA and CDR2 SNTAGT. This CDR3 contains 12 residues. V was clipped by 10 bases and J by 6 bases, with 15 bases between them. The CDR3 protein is CAIGTQGAEAFF. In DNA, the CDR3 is TGTGCCATCGGGACCCAGGGCGCTGAAGCTTTCTTT.

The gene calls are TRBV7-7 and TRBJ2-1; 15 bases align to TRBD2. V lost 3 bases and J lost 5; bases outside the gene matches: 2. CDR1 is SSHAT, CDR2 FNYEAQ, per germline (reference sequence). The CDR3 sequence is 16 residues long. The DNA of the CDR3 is TGTGCCAGCAGCTTGGGACTAGCGGGGGGAAACAATGAGCAGTTCTTC. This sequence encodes CASSLGLAGGNNEQFF.

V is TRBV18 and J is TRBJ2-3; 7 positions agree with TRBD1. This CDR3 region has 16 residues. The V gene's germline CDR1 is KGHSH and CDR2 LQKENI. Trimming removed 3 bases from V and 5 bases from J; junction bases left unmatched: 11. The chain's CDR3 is CASSPGTVSVGDTQYF. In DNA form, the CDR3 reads TGTGCCAGCTCACCCGGGACAGTGTCCGTGGGAGATACGCAGTATTTT.

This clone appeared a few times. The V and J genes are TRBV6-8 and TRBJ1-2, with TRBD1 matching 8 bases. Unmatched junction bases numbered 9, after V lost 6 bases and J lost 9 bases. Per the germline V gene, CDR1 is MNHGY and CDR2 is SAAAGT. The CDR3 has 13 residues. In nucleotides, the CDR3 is TGTGCCAGCAGCTACGGACAGGGAGGTAGCTACACCTTC. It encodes CASSYGQGGSYTF.

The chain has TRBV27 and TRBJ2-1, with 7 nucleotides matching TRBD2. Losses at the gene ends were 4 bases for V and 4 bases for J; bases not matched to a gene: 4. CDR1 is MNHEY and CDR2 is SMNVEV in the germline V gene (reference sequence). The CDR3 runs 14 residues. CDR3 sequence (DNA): TGTGCCAGCAGTTGGGACTACCCTTACAATGAGCAGTTCTTC. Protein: CASSWDYPYNEQFF.

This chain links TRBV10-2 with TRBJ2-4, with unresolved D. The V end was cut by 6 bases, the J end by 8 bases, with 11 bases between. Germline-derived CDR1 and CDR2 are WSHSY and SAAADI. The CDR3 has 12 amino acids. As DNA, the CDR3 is TGCGCCAGCAGCACGACACCGTACATTCAGTACTTC. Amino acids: CASSTTPYIQYF.

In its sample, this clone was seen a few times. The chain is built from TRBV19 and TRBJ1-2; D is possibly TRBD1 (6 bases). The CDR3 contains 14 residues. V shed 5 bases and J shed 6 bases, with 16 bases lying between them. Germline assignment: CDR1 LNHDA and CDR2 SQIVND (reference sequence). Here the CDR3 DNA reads TGTGCCAGTAGTTTACAGGGCCGATTGGATGGCTACACCTTC. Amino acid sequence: CASSLQGRLDGYTF.

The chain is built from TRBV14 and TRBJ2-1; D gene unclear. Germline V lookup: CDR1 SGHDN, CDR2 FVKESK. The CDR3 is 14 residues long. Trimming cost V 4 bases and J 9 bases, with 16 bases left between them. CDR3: CASSPLVSRSEQFF. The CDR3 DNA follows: TGTGCCAGCAGCCCGCTAGTTTCCAGGAGTGAGCAGTTCTTC.

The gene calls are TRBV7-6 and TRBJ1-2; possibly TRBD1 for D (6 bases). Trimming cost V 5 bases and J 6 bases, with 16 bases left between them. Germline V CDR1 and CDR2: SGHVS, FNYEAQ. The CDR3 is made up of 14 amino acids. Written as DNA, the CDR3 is TGTGCCAGCAGCCCTCCGACAGGTCTACATGGCTACACCTTC. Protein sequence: CASSPPTGLHGYTF.

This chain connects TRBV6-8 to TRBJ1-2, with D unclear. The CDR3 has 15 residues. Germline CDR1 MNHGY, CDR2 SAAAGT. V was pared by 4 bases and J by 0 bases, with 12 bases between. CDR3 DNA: TGTGCCAGCAGTTTCCGACGGGGAACTAACTATGGCTACACCTTC. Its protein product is CASSFRRGTNYGYTF.

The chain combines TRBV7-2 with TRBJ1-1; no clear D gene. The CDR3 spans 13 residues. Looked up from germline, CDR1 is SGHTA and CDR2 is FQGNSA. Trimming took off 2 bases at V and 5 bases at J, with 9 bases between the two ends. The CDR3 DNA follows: TGTGCCAGCAGCTTAAAGGGCGAAACTGAAGCTTTCTTT. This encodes CASSLKGETEAFF.

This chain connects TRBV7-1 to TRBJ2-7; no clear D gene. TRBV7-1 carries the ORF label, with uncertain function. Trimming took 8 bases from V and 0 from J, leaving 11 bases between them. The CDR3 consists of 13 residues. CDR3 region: CASSADVSYEQYF. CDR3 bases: TGTGCCAGCTCGGCGGACGTCTCCTACGAGCAGTACTTC.

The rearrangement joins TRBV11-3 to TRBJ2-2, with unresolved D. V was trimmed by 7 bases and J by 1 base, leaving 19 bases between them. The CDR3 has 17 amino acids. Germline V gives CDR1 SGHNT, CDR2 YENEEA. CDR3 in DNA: TGTGCCAGCAACACGGAAGGGTTGGCGAGGAACACCGGGGAGCTGTTTTTT. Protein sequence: CASNTEGLARNTGELFF. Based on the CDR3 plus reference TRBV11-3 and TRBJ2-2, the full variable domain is EAGVVQSPRYKIIEKKQPVAFWCNPISGHNTLYWYLQNLGQGPELLIRYENEEAVDDSQLPKDRFSAERLKGVDSTLKIQPAELGDSAVYLCASNTEGLARNTGELFFGEGSRLTVL.

The chain's CDR3 is CASSQELAGDLYNEQFF. CDR3 bases: TGCGCCAGCAGCCAAGAACTAGCGGGAGACCTCTACAATGAGCAGTTCTTC. The chain couples TRBV1 to TRBJ2-1; the D call in the table, TRBD2, was not verified against the DNA. TRBV1 is reported as a pseudogene. The CDR3 contains 17 residues.

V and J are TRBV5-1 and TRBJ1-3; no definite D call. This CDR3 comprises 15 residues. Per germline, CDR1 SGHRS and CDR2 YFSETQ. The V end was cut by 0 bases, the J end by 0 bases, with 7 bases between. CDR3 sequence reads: CASSLDGSSGNTIYF. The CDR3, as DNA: TGCGCCAGCAGCTTGGACGGGAGCTCTGGAAACACCATATATTTT.

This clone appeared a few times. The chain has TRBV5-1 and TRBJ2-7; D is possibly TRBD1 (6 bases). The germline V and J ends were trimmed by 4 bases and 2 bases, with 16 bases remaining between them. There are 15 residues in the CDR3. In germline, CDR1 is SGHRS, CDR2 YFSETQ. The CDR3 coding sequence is TGCGCCAGCAGCCCAACCGGGACACAACCCTACGAGCAGTACTTC. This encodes CASSPTGTQPYEQYF.

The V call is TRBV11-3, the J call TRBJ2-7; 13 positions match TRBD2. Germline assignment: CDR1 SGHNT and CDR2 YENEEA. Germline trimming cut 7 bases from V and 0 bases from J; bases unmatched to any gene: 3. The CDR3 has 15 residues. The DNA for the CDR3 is TGTGCCAGCACCGGACTAGCGGGAGACTCCTACGAGCAGTACTTC. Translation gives CASTGLAGDSYEQYF. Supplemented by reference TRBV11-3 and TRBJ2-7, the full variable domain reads EAGVVQSPRYKIIEKKQPVAFWCNPISGHNTLYWYLQNLGQGPELLIRYENEEAVDDSQLPKDRFSAERLKGVDSTLKIQPAELGDSAVYLCASTGLAGDSYEQYFGPGTRLTVT.

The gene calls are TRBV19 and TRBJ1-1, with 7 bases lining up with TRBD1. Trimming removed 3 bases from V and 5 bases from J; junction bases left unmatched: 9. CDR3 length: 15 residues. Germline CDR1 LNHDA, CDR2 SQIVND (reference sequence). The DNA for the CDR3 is TGTGCCAGTAGTATTCTGAGACAGGGACGGACTGAAGCTTTCTTT. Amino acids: CASSILRQGRTEAFF.

The CDR3 spells CSGSQGGRELFF. CDR3 sequence (DNA): TGCAGCGGATCTCAGGGAGGCAGGGAGCTGTTTTTT. The chain joins TRBV29-1 to TRBJ2-2; D might be TRBD2 (6 bases). Between the trimmed V and J ends, which lost 7 bases and 9 bases, there was a span of 15 bases. The CDR3 covers 12 residues. Germline-derived CDR1 and CDR2 are SQVTM and ANQGSEA.

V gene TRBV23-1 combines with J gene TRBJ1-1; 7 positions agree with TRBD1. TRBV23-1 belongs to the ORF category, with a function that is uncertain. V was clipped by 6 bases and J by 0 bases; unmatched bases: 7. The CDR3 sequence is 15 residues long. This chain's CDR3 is CASSPGQTMNTEAFF. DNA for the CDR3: TGCGCCAGCAGCCCGGGACAGACAATGAACACTGAAGCTTTCTTT.

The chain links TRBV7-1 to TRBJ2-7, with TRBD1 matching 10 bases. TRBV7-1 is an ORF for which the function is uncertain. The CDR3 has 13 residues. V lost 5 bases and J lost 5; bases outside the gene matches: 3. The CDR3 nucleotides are TGTGCCAGCAGCGTGGACAGGGGGGACGAGCAGTACTTC. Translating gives CASSVDRGDEQYF.

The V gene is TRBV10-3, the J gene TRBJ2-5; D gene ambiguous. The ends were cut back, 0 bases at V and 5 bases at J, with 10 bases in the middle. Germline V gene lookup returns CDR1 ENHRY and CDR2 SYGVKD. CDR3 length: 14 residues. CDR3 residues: CAISESLGRETQYF. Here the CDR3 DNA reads TGTGCCATCAGTGAGTCCCTCGGTCGGGAGACCCAGTACTTC.